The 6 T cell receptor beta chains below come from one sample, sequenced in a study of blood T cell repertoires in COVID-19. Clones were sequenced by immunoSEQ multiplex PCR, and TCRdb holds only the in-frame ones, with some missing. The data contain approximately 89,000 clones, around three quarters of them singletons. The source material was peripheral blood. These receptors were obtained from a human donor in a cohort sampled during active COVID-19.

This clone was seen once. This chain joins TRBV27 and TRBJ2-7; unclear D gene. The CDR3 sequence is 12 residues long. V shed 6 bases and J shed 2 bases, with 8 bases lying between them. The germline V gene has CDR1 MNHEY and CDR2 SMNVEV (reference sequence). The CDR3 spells CASRSLTYEQYF. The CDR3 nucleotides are TGTGCCAGCAGATCACTTACCTACGAGCAGTACTTC.

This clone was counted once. Written as DNA, the CDR3 is TGTGCCATCAGTGAGGGCCATAGCGGGAGCGGAAACATTCAGTACTTC. Translation: CAISEGHSGSGNIQYF. This sequence joins TRBV10-3 and TRBJ2-4; 9 nucleotides line up with TRBD2. The CDR3 spans 16 residues. V was pared by 2 bases and J by 6 bases, with 8 bases of the junction left unmatched. Germline V gene data show CDR1 as ENHRY and CDR2 as SYGVKD.

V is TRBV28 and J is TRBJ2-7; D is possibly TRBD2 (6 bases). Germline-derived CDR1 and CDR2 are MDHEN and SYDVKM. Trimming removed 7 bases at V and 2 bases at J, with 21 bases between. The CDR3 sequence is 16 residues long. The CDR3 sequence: CASNRLGAGRTYEQYF. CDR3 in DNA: TGTGCCAGCAATCGCTTAGGAGCGGGCAGAACCTACGAGCAGTACTTC. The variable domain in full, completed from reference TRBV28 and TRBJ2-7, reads DVKVTQSSRYLVKRTGEKVFLECVQDMDHENMFWYRQDPGLGLRLIYFSYDVKMKEKGDIPEGYSVSREKKERFSLILESASTNQTSMYLCASNRLGAGRTYEQYFGPGTRLTVT.

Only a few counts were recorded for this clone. CDR3 coding DNA: TGTGCCAGCAGTGGGCGACGGGTCAAGACGGCCAGCAATCAGCCCCAGCATTTT. It specifies CASSGRRVKTASNQPQHF. The genes are TRBV2 and TRBJ1-5, with no clear D. CDR1 is SNHLY, CDR2 FYNNEI, per germline. The CDR3 is 18 residues long. With 4 bases removed from V and 1 base from J, the gap between germline ends came to 20 bases.

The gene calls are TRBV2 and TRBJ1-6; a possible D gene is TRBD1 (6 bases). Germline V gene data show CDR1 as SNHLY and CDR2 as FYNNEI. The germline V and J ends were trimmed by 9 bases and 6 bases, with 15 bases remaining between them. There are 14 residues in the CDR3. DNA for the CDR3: TGTGCCAGTACCGCCCGGGACATTAATTCACCCCTCCACTTT. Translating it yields CASTARDINSPLHF.

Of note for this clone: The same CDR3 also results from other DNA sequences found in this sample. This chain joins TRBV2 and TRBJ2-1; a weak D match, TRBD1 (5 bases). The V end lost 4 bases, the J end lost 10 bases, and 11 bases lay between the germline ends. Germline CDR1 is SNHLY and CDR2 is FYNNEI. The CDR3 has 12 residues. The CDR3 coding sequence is TGTGCCAGCAGTGGGGCAGGGAACGAGCAGTTCTTC. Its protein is CASSGAGNEQFF.